These T cell receptor beta chains were read from a single sample in a study of beta chain features in type 1 diabetes. TCRdb's table, derived via immunoSEQ multiplex PCR, lists solely in-frame clones and lacks some. This repertoire shows a few hundred thousand clones, roughly 25% found once; its top ten account for over 0.01%. Sequenced sample: naive CD4+ T cells from blood. The origin of the receptors is a woman in her twenties or thirties with type 1 diabetes. The CDR3 runs from the conserved cysteine through the conserved F or W. The D gene is left open where the match is weak. Only part of the rows carry a size: once, few, many, or a class if the clone is expanded.

clone size,D gene,V gene,J gene,CDR3 DNA,CDR3 protein
NA,NA,TRBV2,TRBJ2-3,TGTGCCAGCAGGGAAATTGGGACTCCCTCCCGGTCAGATACGCAGTATTTT,CASREIGTPSRSDTQYF
NA,TRBD1,TRBV4-1,TRBJ1-2,TGCGCCAGCAGCCCGGGGGACAGGGGGAACTACTATGGCTACACCTTC,CASSPGDRGNYYGYTF
few,TRBD1,TRBV30,TRBJ2-7,TGTGCCTCGACAGGGACCTACGAGCAGTACTTC,CASTGTYEQYF
NA,TRBD2,TRBV4-1,TRBJ2-1,TGCGCCAGCAGCATGACTAGCGGGAGAGGCTACAATGAGCAGTTCTTC,CASSMTSGRGYNEQFF
NA,NA,TRBV30,TRBJ1-5,TGTGCCTGGAGCCCTATCGGAGCTCAGCCCCAGCATTTT,CAWSPIGAQPQHF
NA,NA,TRBV7-3,TRBJ2-3,TGTGCCAGCAGCTCGCGACTAGGCACAGATACGCAGTATTTT,CASSSRLGTDTQYF
few,TRBD1,TRBV10-3,TRBJ2-7,TGTGCCATCAAAACCGGGACAGGGGACTCCTACGAGCAGTACTTC,CAIKTGTGDSYEQYF
NA,TRBD2,TRBV9,TRBJ2-1,TGTGCCAGCAGCGTCGCACCGATTAGCGGGAATGAGCAGTTCTTC,CASSVAPISGNEQFF
NA,NA,TRBV30,TRBJ2-2,TGTGCCTGGTGTAGACTAGAGGTCGGGGAGCTGTTTTTT,CAWCRLEVGELFF
NA,NA,TRBV20-1,TRBJ2-5,TGCAGTGCTATCCCCGAAGAGACCCAGTACTTC,CSAIPEETQYF
NA,NA,TRBV7-6,TRBJ1-1,TGTGCCAGCAGCACCCAGGTTAACACTGAAGCTTTCTTT,CASSTQVNTEAFF
once,TRBD1,TRBV10-3,TRBJ2-5,TGTGCCACCTCACAGGGGCGCCAAGAGACCCAGTACTTC,CATSQGRQETQYF
NA,NA,TRBV5-1,TRBJ1-2,TGCGCCAGCAGCTTAAACCGGGACACAAGGAACTATGGCTACACCTTC,CASSLNRDTRNYGYTF
NA,NA,TRBV29-1,TRBJ2-3,TGCAGCGCTACTCCCACGGGCACAGATACGCAGTATTTT,CSATPTGTDTQYF
few,NA,TRBV28,TRBJ1-2,TGTGCCAGCACCTACCTCGACAGAGGCTCCCGGTATGGCTACACCTTC,CASTYLDRGSRYGYTF
few,NA,TRBV11-1,TRBJ2-1,TGTGCCAGCAGCTTTTGGAGGTCCTCTGAGCAGTTCTTC,CASSFWRSSEQFF
few,TRBD2,TRBV19,TRBJ2-5,TGTGCCAGTAGTCCGTGGACTAGCGGGAGGGGTGAGACCCAGTACTTC,CASSPWTSGRGETQYF
few,TRBD1,TRBV4-1,TRBJ1-2,TGCGCCAGCAGGCTACTTTGGACAGGGGCTAACTATGGCTACACCTTC,CASRLLWTGANYGYTF
NA,NA,TRBV29-1,TRBJ1-1,TGCAGCGTTGTGCGGCGGACTGAAGCTTTCTTT,CSVVRRTEAFF
few,NA,TRBV23-1,TRBJ1-2,TGCGCCAGCGCTCAACGGAGAGGCTACACCTTC,CASAQRRGYTF
few,NA,TRBV25-1,TRBJ1-2,TGTGCCAGCAGTGATAGTAGGGGTGGCTATGGCTACACCTTC,CASSDSRGGYGYTF
NA,NA,TRBV9,TRBJ2-1,TGTGCCAGCAGGGGCGGGGGCACTGAGCAGTTCTTC,CASRGGGTEQFF
few,NA,TRBV30,TRBJ2-5,TGTGCCTGGAGTAGCGCGGGTGAGACCCAGTACTTC,CAWSSAGETQYF
NA,TRBD1,TRBV29-1,TRBJ1-1,TGCAGCGTGACAGGGGGCAAAGACACTGAAGCTTTCTTT,CSVTGGKDTEAFF
few,NA,TRBV29-1,TRBJ1-4,TGCAGCGTTGAAGGACAGGCCGAAAAACTGTTTTTT,CSVEGQAEKLFF
NA,NA,TRBV30,TRBJ1-2,TGTGCCTGGAGGTCTGGAGTAGGGGGTAGATACACCTTC,CAWRSGVGGRYTF
few,NA,TRBV29-1,TRBJ1-1,TGCATATCGGTTTTGAACACTGAAGCTTTCTTT,CISVLNTEAFF
NA,TRBD1,TRBV28,TRBJ2-2,TGTGCCAGCAGGTCGCAGGGGACAGGGCAGTCCGGGGAGCTGTTTTTT,CASRSQGTGQSGELFF
NA,NA,TRBV4-1,TRBJ2-2,TGCGCCAGCAGCCAACCTAGACTTAACACCGGGGAGCTGTTTTTT,CASSQPRLNTGELFF
NA,TRBD1,TRBV6-1,TRBJ1-5,TGTGCCAGCAGTTCCGGGACAGGGGTTCAGCCCCAGCATTTT,CASSSGTGVQPQHF
NA,TRBD1,TRBV19,TRBJ2-6,TGTGCCAGTAGTACAGGGGGCCGGGGGGCCAACGTCCTGACTTTC,CASSTGGRGANVLTF
few,NA,TRBV7-9,TRBJ1-1,TGTGCCAGCACCCCGTTGCCCGGTAGCACTGAAGCTTTCTTT,CASTPLPGSTEAFF
few,NA,TRBV7-9,TRBJ2-7,TGTGCCAGCAGCCCCGCGGGACTCTACGAGCAGTACTTC,CASSPAGLYEQYF
NA,NA,TRBV27,TRBJ1-1,TGTGCCAGCAGCAGGGGCACTGAAGCTTTCTTT,CASSRGTEAFF
NA,TRBD2,TRBV6-5,TRBJ2-7,TGTGCCAGCAGAGGACTAGTCTGGTCCGAGCAGTACTTC,CASRGLVWSEQYF
few,TRBD1,TRBV18,TRBJ1-1,TGTGCCAGCTCACCACCGGGACAGATGGCTAATAAGGCTTTCTTT,CASSPPGQMANKAFF
NA,NA,TRBV7-2,TRBJ1-2,TGTGCCAGCAGCCTAGGAGGACAGAACTATGGCTACACCTTC,CASSLGGQNYGYTF
NA,TRBD1,TRBV4-2,TRBJ2-1,TGTGCCAGCAGCCAGACAGGGGGCTTGTACAATGAGCAGTTCTTC,CASSQTGGLYNEQFF
NA,NA,TRBV15,TRBJ2-3,TGTGCCACCAGCAGGCCTTCCGGGGGGCGAGCCACAGATACGCAGTATTTT,CATSRPSGGRATDTQYF
few,TRBD2,TRBV4-2,TRBJ2-3,TGTGCCAGCAGCCCGGGACTAGCGGGAGATTGGGCAGATACGCAGTATTTT,CASSPGLAGDWADTQYF
few,NA,TRBV11-2,TRBJ2-4,TGTGCCAGCAGCTTAGAACGGCGGAGGACTCAGTACTTC,CASSLERRRTQYF
NA,NA,TRBV28,TRBJ2-5,TGTGCCAGCAGTTCCCCCGGGGAAGGGGAGACCCAGTACTTC,CASSSPGEGETQYF
NA,TRBD1,TRBV5-4,TRBJ2-5,TGTGCCAGCAGCTATGAGACAGGGGGCGCCGGAGAGACCCAGTACTTC,CASSYETGGAGETQYF